This TCR beta chain was sequenced during a study of T-cell memory formation after mild COVID-19. Each CDR3 protein is one row after TCRdb ran MiXCR on the 5' RACE reads. The data hold about 27,000 distinct CDR3 sequences, with roughly 7.4% observed a single time. V lost 7 bases and J lost 6; bases outside the gene matches: 12. Germline V lookup: CDR1 MNHEY, CDR2 SVGEGT. The CDR3 has 15 residues. Sample: PBMCs or a T cell subset sorted from them (not recorded which). The source is an adult woman who had mild COVID-19 (a few samples of this study predate the infection). Cell type and time point are not known. The chain combines TRBV6-2 or TRBV6-3 with TRBJ1-1, with 9 bases fitting TRBD1. Written as DNA, the CDR3 is TGTGCCAGCAACCATCCACAGGGGGCGAGGGCTGAAGCTTTCTTT. Its protein product is CASNHPQGARAEAFF.